This entry describes one TCR beta chain. The data stem from a study of blood T cell repertoires in COVID-19. The data were produced by immunoSEQ multiplex PCR, yet TCRdb's version contains in-frame clones alone and is incomplete. The data contain 25,000 to 35,000 clones, about 84% of them singletons. V lost 0 bases, J lost 10 bases, and 13 bases lay in between. Germline assignment: CDR1 LGHNA and CDR2 YNFKEQ. This CDR3 region has 15 residues. This TCR was recovered from an elderly woman with acute or convalescent COVID-19. The specimen was peripheral blood. The genes are TRBV4-2 and TRBJ1-6; D may be TRBD1 (5 bases). The CDR3, as DNA: TGTGCCAGCAGCCAAGATCGGCAGGGCTACTCACCCCTCCACTTT. It is translated as CASSQDRQGYSPLHF.